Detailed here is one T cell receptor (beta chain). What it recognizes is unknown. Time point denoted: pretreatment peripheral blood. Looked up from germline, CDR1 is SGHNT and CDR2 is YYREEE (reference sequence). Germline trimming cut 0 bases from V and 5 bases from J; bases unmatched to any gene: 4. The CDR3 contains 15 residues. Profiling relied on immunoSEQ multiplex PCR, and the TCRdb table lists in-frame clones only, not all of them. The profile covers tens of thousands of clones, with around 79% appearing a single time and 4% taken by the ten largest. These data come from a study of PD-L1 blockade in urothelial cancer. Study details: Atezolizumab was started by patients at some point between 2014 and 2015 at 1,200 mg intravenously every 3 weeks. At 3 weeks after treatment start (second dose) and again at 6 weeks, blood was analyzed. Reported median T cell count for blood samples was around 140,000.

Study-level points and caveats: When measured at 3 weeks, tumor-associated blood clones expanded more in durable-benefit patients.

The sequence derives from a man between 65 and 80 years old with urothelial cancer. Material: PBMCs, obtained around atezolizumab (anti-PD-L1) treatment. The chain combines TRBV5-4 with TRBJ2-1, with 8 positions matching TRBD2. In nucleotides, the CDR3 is TGTGCCAGCAGCTTGGGGACTAGCAGAAACAATGAGCAGTTCTTC. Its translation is CASSLGTSRNNEQFF.